This TCR beta chain was documented in a study of blood T cells in healthy people across ages. Primers used in a second PCR of roughly 6 to 12 cycles were a sample-barcoded 5' primer and a J-beta primer mix. A single record per CDR3 protein comes from TCRdb applying MiXCR to the 5' RACE reads. Of 650,000 to 800,000 distinct CDR3 sequences in the sample, about 50% are singletons; the top ten hold 13%. This clonotype was counted many times. This CDR3 spans 14 amino acids. The V and J ends lost 7 bases and 8 bases respectively, with 20 bases between them. This TCR was recovered from an elderly woman in good health. Source material: blood. The chain has TRBV12-3 or TRBV12-4 and TRBJ1-2; unclear D gene. The CDR3 reads CASNPPGISGGYTF. The CDR3 nucleotides read TGTGCCAGCAACCCCCCCGGAATTTCAGGCGGCTACACCTTC.